This is a list of T cell receptor beta chains from one sample in a study of cytomegalovirus exposure and HLA in healthy donors. The protocol was immunoSEQ multiplex PCR, while the TCRdb copy is restricted to in-frame clones and leaves out a portion. The table records around 150,000 clones, 75% to 90% of them present only once. Sample: PBMCs. These receptors originate from a woman younger than 35 in good health and CMV-seronegative. Both conserved end residues are part of each CDR3. D genes are given only for firm matches. Clone size is not always given. Where it is, it says once, few, many or a class for expanded clones.

CASQGAGQGGHEQYF	TGTGCCAGCCAGGGGGCTGGACAGGGAGGACACGAGCAGTACTTC	TRBD1	TRBV28	TRBJ2-7	-
CASSLSEGYGYTF	TGTGCCAGCTCACTCTCAGAGGGCTATGGCTACACCTTC	-	TRBV18	TRBJ1-2	-
CASSTGGHFSYEQYF	TGTGCCAGCAGTACAGGGGGCCACTTCTCCTACGAGCAGTACTTC	TRBD1	TRBV2	TRBJ2-7	-
CASSFRLAGRLQETQYF	TGCGCCAGCAGCTTTAGACTAGCGGGGCGACTACAAGAGACCCAGTACTTC	TRBD2	TRBV5-1	TRBJ2-5	-
CASSPRPTGGAFWDF	TGTGCCAGCAGTCCCCGCCCGACAGGGGGCGCTTTCTGGGACTTC	TRBD1	TRBV6-6	TRBJ2-5	-
CASSPSSGGLETQYF	TGTGCCAGCAGCCCATCTAGCGGGGGGTTGGAGACCCAGTACTTC	TRBD2	TRBV11-2	TRBJ2-5	-
CASSLRLPRASYEQYF	TGTGCCAGCAGTTTACGTCTTCCCAGGGCTAGCTACGAGCAGTACTTC	-	TRBV27	TRBJ2-7	-
CASKGNNYGYTF	TGTGCCAGCAAGGGGAATAACTATGGCTACACCTTC	-	TRBV5-4	TRBJ1-2	-
CASSPGTSGGDTQYF	TGTGCCAGCAGCCCCGGGACTAGCGGGGGAGATACGCAGTATTTT	TRBD2	TRBV6-6	TRBJ2-3	-
CASSRERNRNTEAFF	TGTGCCAGCAGCCGCGAAAGGAACAGGAACACTGAAGCTTTCTTT	-	TRBV7-8	TRBJ1-1	-
CASSSTPTTTENEQYF	TGTGCCAGCAGCTCAACACCGACTACAACCGAAAACGAGCAGTACTTC	-	TRBV5-5	TRBJ2-7	-
CASTQQGTVNEQFF	TGTGCCAGTACCCAACAGGGGACTGTCAATGAGCAGTTCTTC	-	TRBV19	TRBJ2-1	-
CASSTDSYSPLHF	TGCGCCAGCAGCACCGACAGTTATTCACCCCTCCACTTT	-	TRBV5-1	TRBJ1-6	-
CASSPDKSYGYTF	TGTGCCAGCTCGCCGGACAAGTCCTATGGCTACACCTTC	-	TRBV18	TRBJ1-2	-
CSVANRGPFYEQYF	TGCAGCGTTGCGAACAGGGGACCGTTCTACGAGCAGTACTTC	TRBD1	TRBV29-1	TRBJ2-7	-
CASSQELTGGYTEAFF	TGCGCCAGCAGCCAAGAATTGACGGGTGGCTACACTGAAGCTTTCTTT	-	TRBV4-1	TRBJ1-1	few
CASSSGPVGGYTF	TGTGCCAGCTCATCCGGCCCGGTCGGGGGCTACACCTTC	-	TRBV18	TRBJ1-2	-
CASSLGAGGEAQYF	TGTGCCAGCAGCTTAGGGGCCGGGGGTGAGGCCCAGTACTTC	-	TRBV11-2	TRBJ2-5	-
CASSRGQLLNTEAFF	TGTGCCAGCAGTCGCGGACAGCTGCTGAACACTGAAGCTTTCTTT	-	TRBV6-5	TRBJ1-1	once
CASSVPRTSGVSGELFF	TGTGCCAGCAGCGTACCAAGGACTAGCGGGGTCTCCGGGGAGCTGTTTTTT	TRBD2	TRBV9	TRBJ2-2	once
CASSTQGGKNYGYTF	TGTGCCAGTAGTACCCAGGGGGGCAAAAACTATGGCTACACCTTC	TRBD1	TRBV19	TRBJ1-2	-
CASSWDRGLETQYF	TGTGCCAGCAGCTGGGACAGGGGCCTCGAGACCCAGTACTTC	TRBD1	TRBV11-2	TRBJ2-5	-
CASRGEAVTEAFF	TGTGCCAGCAGGGGGGAGGCGGTAACTGAAGCTTTCTTT	-	TRBV2	TRBJ1-1	few
CASSASGQGGLQYF	TGTGCCAGCAGTGCTTCGGGACAGGGGGGGTTACAGTACTTC	TRBD1	TRBV25-1	TRBJ2-7	-
CASSLGGGGATDTQYF	TGTGCCAGCAGCTTAGGGGGTGGGGGCGCCACAGATACGCAGTATTTT	-	TRBV7-9	TRBJ2-3	-
CASRGLAGGGQNTGELFF	TGCGCCAGCAGGGGACTAGCGGGGGGCGGGCAAAACACCGGGGAGCTGTTTTTT	TRBD2	TRBV10-2	TRBJ2-2	-
CASSVRQNYGYTF	TGTGCCAGCAGCGTGAGACAGAACTATGGCTACACCTTC	-	TRBV9	TRBJ1-2	-
CASSPAGRTTDTQYF	TGCGCCAGCAGCCCAGCGGGGCGAACCACAGATACGCAGTATTTT	TRBD2	TRBV5-1	TRBJ2-3	-
CASSELERISNEKLFF	TGTGCCAGCAGTGAATTAGAAAGAATTTCTAATGAAAAACTGTTTTTT	-	TRBV6-1	TRBJ1-4	-
CASSPGQTSSYEQYF	TGTGCCAGCTCACCAGGGCAAACGAGCTCCTACGAGCAGTACTTC	-	TRBV18	TRBJ2-7	-
CASSFGGNTDTQYF	TGTGCCAGCAGCTTCGGGGGTAACACAGATACGCAGTATTTT	-	TRBV7-9	TRBJ2-3	-
CASSTLSGQAYEQYF	TGTGCCAGCAGCACCCTCAGCGGCCAGGCCTACGAGCAGTACTTC	-	TRBV7-8	TRBJ2-7	-
CASSPTLTGTGRYEQYF	TGTGCCAGCAGCCCCACCCTTACCGGGACAGGGCGGTACGAGCAGTACTTC	TRBD1	TRBV13	TRBJ2-7	once
CASSEASSYEQYF	TGTGCCAGCAGTGAAGCGAGCTCCTACGAGCAGTACTTC	-	TRBV25-1	TRBJ2-7	-
CASSLAGQGANRGEKLFF	TGCGCCAGCAGCTTGGCGGGGCAGGGGGCCAATCGAGGTGAAAAACTGTTTTTT	TRBD1	TRBV5-1	TRBJ1-4	once
CASSLGVIAGPQETQYF	TGTGCCAGCAGCCTAGGGGTAATAGCGGGGCCTCAAGAGACCCAGTACTTC	TRBD2	TRBV11-3	TRBJ2-5	-
CASSQARQVISYNSPLHF	TGCGCCAGCAGCCAAGCAAGACAGGTCATATCTTATAATTCACCCCTCCACTTT	-	TRBV4-1	TRBJ1-6	-
CASSLAPTTEAFF	TGTGCCAGCAGCTTAGCCCCTACCACTGAAGCTTTCTTT	-	TRBV7-2	TRBJ1-1	once
CASSMDRTRYEQYF	TGTGCCAGTAGTATGGACAGGACCCGATACGAGCAGTACTTC	TRBD1	TRBV19	TRBJ2-7	once